These 18 T cell receptor beta chains originate from one sample sequenced in a study of blood T cells in healthy people across ages. Through a sample-barcoded 5' primer and a J-beta primer mix, a second PCR was run for roughly 6 to 12 cycles. TCRdb processed the 5' RACE reads anew with MiXCR; each CDR3 protein has one entry. The sample gives about 570,000 distinct CDR3 sequences, roughly a quarter of which show up once; around a sixth is in the top ten. Material for sequencing was blood. These receptors were obtained from a woman aged 65 to 85 in good health.

About this clonotype itself: As the CDR3 is not closed by the conserved phenylalanine or tryptophan, this likely results from a read error. The CDR3 sequence: CASSYSPLFGYGYTI. The CDR3, as DNA: TGTGCCAGCAGTTACTCGCCGTTATTCGGCTATGGCTACACCATC. This chain joins TRBV6-5 and TRBJ1-2; the D is unclear. This CDR3 has 15 amino acids. Germline V gene data show CDR1 as MNHEY and CDR2 as SVGAGI. V lost 0 bases, J lost 4 bases, and 12 bases lay in between.

The chain joins TRBV28 to TRBJ1-4, with D perhaps matching TRBD1 (6 bases). The CDR3 runs 17 residues. The germline CDR1 and CDR2 sequences are MDHEN and SYDVKM. Between the trimmed V and J ends, which lost 0 bases and 5 bases, there was a span of 16 bases. The CDR3 protein is CASSLWGDTGENEKLFF. The CDR3 DNA reads as TGTGCCAGCAGTTTATGGGGGGACACTGGAGAGAATGAAAAACTGTTTTTT.

The table lists this clonotype with a few counts. This rearrangement joins TRBV29-1 to TRBJ1-4; 7 nucleotides line up with TRBD1. This CDR3 is built from 13 residues. Germline trimming cut 7 bases from V and 4 bases from J; bases unmatched to any gene: 6. Per the germline V gene, CDR1 is SQVTM and CDR2 is ANQGSEA. Here the CDR3 DNA reads TGCAGCGGGGGGACAGCTTATAATGAAAAACTGTTTTTT. This sequence encodes CSGGTAYNEKLFF.

The gene calls are TRBV5-1 and TRBJ2-5; 8 nucleotides match TRBD1. This CDR3 is 14 amino acids long. Trimming cost V 4 bases and J 5 bases; bases outside gene matches: 7. Germline V gene lookup returns CDR1 SGHRS and CDR2 YFSETQ. CDR3 sequence reads: CASSIGQGRETQYF. As DNA, the CDR3 is TGCGCCAGCAGCATCGGACAGGGACGGGAGACCCAGTACTTC. Full variable domain (outside the CDR3, taken from reference TRBV5-1 and TRBJ2-5): KAGVTQTPRYLIKTRGQQVTLSCSPISGHRSVSWYQQTPGQGLQFLFEYFSETQRNKGNFPGRFSGRQFSNSRSEMNVSTLELGDSALYLCASSIGQGRETQYFGPGTRLLVL.

J is TRBJ1-3 and V is TRBV6-5; D is possibly TRBD1 (5 bases). The germline CDR1 and CDR2 sequences are MNHEY and SVGAGI. There are 13 residues in the CDR3. Trimming shortened V by 6 bases and J by 8 bases, and 14 bases separated the two germline ends. CDR3 residues: CASSRTSKDTIYF. CDR3 coding DNA: TGTGCCAGCAGCCGGACATCTAAGGACACCATATATTTT.

This clonotype was recorded a few times. J is TRBJ2-4 and V is TRBV7-2, with unresolved D. The CDR3 extends over 12 amino acids. Germline lookup yields CDR1 SGHTA and CDR2 FQGNSA. V was pared by 4 bases and J by 7 bases, with 8 bases between. The CDR3 DNA follows: TGTGCCAGCAGCTCCCGGTCGAACATTCAGTACTTC. This codes for CASSSRSNIQYF.

This clonotype came up a few times. The chain links TRBV2 to TRBJ2-1; 10 bases are shared with TRBD2. The V gene's germline CDR1 is SNHLY and CDR2 FYNNEI. The CDR3 is made up of 16 amino acids. With 9 bases clipped from V and 1 base from J, the junction kept 9 bases outside the gene matches. The CDR3 nucleotides are TGTGCCAGAATTACTAGCGGGGTGGGATCCTACAATGAGCAGTTCTTC. It translates to CARITSGVGSYNEQFF.

In this sample, this clonotype turned up a few times. This chain uses TRBV7-2 with TRBJ2-7; tentative D call: TRBD2 (5 bases). The CDR3 has 13 residues. V was cut by 1 base and J by 3 bases, with 7 bases left in between. Germline CDR1 and CDR2: SGHTA and FQGNSA. The CDR3 DNA follows: TGTGCCAGCAGCTTAGACGGGAACTACGAGCAGTACTTC. This encodes CASSLDGNYEQYF.

The chain links TRBV7-9 to TRBJ2-5; D call uncertain. The ends were cut back, 5 bases at V and 5 bases at J, with 15 bases in the middle. The length of the CDR3 is 14 residues. The germline V gene encodes CDR1 SEHNR and CDR2 FQNEAQ (reference sequence). DNA of the CDR3: TGTGCCAGCAGCCCTCTGACCATGGGGGAGACCCAGTACTTC. This gives the protein CASSPLTMGETQYF.

V gene TRBV7-3 combines with J gene TRBJ1-1; D may be TRBD1 (6 bases). V gave up 5 bases and J gave up 8 bases, with 15 bases separating them. The V gene's germline CDR1 is SGHTA and CDR2 FQGTGA. This CDR3 is built from 13 residues. The CDR3 loop is CASSTKPTGEAFF. The CDR3 DNA is TGTGCCAGCAGCACTAAACCTACAGGGGAAGCTTTCTTT.

V usage is TRBV24-1 and J usage is TRBJ2-5; D remains unclear. The CDR3 covers 15 residues. The germline V gene encodes CDR1 KGHDR and CDR2 SFDVKD. The V gene lost 2 bases and the J gene lost 4 bases, with 13 bases spanning the gap. This CDR3 reads CATSDSATSGETQYF. CDR3 bases: TGTGCCACCAGTGATTCGGCCACCTCGGGAGAGACCCAGTACTTC.

The rearrangement links TRBV29-1 to TRBJ1-2; D remains ambiguous. The CDR3 spans 14 residues. Between the trimmed V and J ends, which lost 3 bases and 0 bases, there was a span of 11 bases. CDR1 and CDR2 from the germline V gene are SQVTM and ANQGSEA. The DNA of the CDR3 is TGCAGCGTTGAGGGAGACCTAGCTAACTATGGCTACACCTTC. Encoded protein: CSVEGDLANYGYTF.

This clonotype was detected only a few times. In nucleotides, the CDR3 is TGTGCCATCAGTGAACGACAGGGTCCTGGGGCCAACGTCCTGACTTTC. Protein sequence: CAISERQGPGANVLTF. The chain is built from TRBV10-3 and TRBJ2-6, with 7 bases fitting TRBD1. This CDR3 comprises 16 residues. The germline V gene encodes CDR1 ENHRY and CDR2 SYGVKD. V lost 3 bases to trimming and J lost 2 bases; unmatched junction nucleotides: 4.

Turning to this clonotype: A junction boundary mismatches the germline segment, possibly from a read error. The chain employs TRBV15 and TRBJ2-5, with TRBD2 as a possible D gene (6 bases). CDR1 is LNHNV, CDR2 YYDKDF, per germline (reference sequence). This CDR3 contains 14 residues. The CDR3 reads CATSRDLRDQSLFF. The CDR3, as DNA: TGTGCCACCAGCAGAGATCTGCGGGACCAAAGTTTATTCTTC.

This clonotype came up a few times. CDR3 in amino acids: CASSLTGAIHGYTF. CDR3 nucleotides: TGTGCCAGCAGCTTGACAGGGGCGATTCATGGCTACACCTTC. The chain couples TRBV14 to TRBJ1-2; 8 nucleotides align to TRBD1. The ends lost 5 bases at V and 6 bases at J; junction bases unmatched: 8. This CDR3 contains 14 residues. Germline V gene lookup returns CDR1 SGHDN and CDR2 FVKESK. The full variable domain, its missing parts supplied by reference TRBV14 and TRBJ1-2, is EAGVTQFPSHSVIEKGQTVTLRCDPISGHDNLYWYRRVMGKEIKFLLHFVKESKQDESGMPNNRFLAERTGGTYSTLKVQPAELEDSGVYFCASSLTGAIHGYTFGSGTRLTVV.

This clonotype has at least ten counts. This chain uses TRBV27 with TRBJ1-2; 11 bases are a match to TRBD1. Losses at the gene ends were 4 bases for V and 7 bases for J; bases not matched to a gene: 5. The CDR3 sequence is 14 residues long. Looked up from germline, CDR1 is MNHEY and CDR2 is SMNVEV (reference sequence). This CDR3 reads CASSSGQGARGYTF. CDR3 coding DNA: TGTGCCAGCAGTTCCGGACAGGGGGCGCGTGGCTACACCTTC.

The V gene is TRBV12-3 or TRBV12-4, the J gene TRBJ2-5; 14 positions match TRBD2. With the DNA end fitting TRBJ2-1 better, the J assignment may be wrong. CDR3 length equals 15 residues. The CDR3 is CASIWTSGGNNEQFF. The CDR3 nucleotides are TGTGCCAGCATCTGGACTAGCGGGGGGAACAATGAGCAGTTCTTC.

The chain combines TRBV20-1 with TRBJ1-1; D unresolved. This CDR3 comprises 12 residues. Deletions cut 3 bases from V and 1 base from J, with 6 bases between. Per the germline V gene, CDR1 is DFQATT and CDR2 is SNEGSKA (reference sequence). CDR3 coding DNA: TGCAGTGCTAGGGCCTGGAACACTGAAGCTTTCTTT. It codes for CSARAWNTEAFF.